This TCR beta chain was sequenced in a study of T cell repertoires in cytomegalovirus infection. Study background: Matching HLA type, along with CMV infection, was indicated by public TCR beta signatures. Points from the study as a whole: CMV-specific TCR beta clonotypes restricted by HLA-C dominated the ex vivo response.

MiXCR was run by TCRdb on the reads, yielding one entry per CDR3 protein. The sample yields about 240,000 distinct CDR3 sequences, roughly an eighth seen once. This clonotype has more than one count but fewer than ten. Its antigen is not known. The sequenced sample was PBMCs. The sequence came from a human donor in good health (CMV status not recorded). Some clones in this sample may be carry-over from other donors' samples.

The CDR3 coding sequence is TGTGCCAGCAGCTTCCTACTCGCCGAAAACACCATATATTTT. This codes for CASSFLLAENTIYF. The chain employs TRBV7-9 and TRBJ1-3; D remains unclear. CDR1 and CDR2 from the germline V gene are SEHNR and FQNEAQ (reference sequence). V was shortened by 3 bases and J by 6 bases, with 12 bases between the two germline ends. This CDR3 is built from 14 residues.